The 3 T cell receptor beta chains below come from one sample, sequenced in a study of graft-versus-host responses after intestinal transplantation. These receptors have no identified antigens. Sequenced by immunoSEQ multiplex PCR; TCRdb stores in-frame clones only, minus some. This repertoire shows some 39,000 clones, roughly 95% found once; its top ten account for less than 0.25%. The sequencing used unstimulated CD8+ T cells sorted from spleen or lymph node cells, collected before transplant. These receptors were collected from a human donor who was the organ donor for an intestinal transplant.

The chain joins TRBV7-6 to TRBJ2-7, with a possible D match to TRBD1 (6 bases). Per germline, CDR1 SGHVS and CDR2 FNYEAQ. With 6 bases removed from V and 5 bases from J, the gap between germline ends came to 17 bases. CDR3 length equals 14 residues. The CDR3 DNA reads TGTGCCAGCAGTTCCCAGGGGTATCCCGACGAGCAGTACTTC. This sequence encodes CASSSQGYPDEQYF. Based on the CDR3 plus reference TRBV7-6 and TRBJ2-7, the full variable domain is GAGVSQSPRYKVTKRGQDVALRCDPISGHVSLYWYRQALGQGPEFLTYFNYEAQQDKSGLPNDRFSAERPEGSISTLTIQRTEQRDSAMYRCASSSQGYPDEQYFGPGTRLTVT.

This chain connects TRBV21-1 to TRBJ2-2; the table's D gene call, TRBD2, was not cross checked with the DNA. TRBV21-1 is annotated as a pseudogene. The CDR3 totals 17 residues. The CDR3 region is CASSKKGGRFYTGELFF. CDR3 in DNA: TGTGCCAGCAGCAAAAAGGGGGGGCGATTTTACACCGGGGAGCTGTTTTTT.

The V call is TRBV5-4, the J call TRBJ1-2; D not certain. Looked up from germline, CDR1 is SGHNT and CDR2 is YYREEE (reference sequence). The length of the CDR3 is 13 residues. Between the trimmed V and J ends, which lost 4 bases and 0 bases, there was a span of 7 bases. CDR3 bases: TGTGCCAGCAGCGCAGAAGCTAACTATGGCTACACCTTC. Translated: CASSAEANYGYTF.